This T cell receptor (beta chain) was sequenced for a study of graft-versus-host responses after intestinal transplantation (TCRdb year 2021). A note on the overall study: Recipients received multivisceral, liver-intestinal, or isolated intestinal transplants. Graft-versus-host and host-versus-graft alloreactive T cell clones were tracked in the graft, circulation and bone marrow after intestinal transplantation using bulk TCR-beta CDR3 sequencing. The cohort enrolled 24 intestinal transplant recipients, one of whom was a retransplant, and a few patients without pretransplant specimens were excluded. To identify alloreactive clones, pre-transplant mixed lymphocyte reaction products were sequenced and compared with unstimulated pre-transplant donor and recipient T cells. Rather than being sequenced by the commercial service, samples from a few later patients were sequenced in-house on an Illumina MiSeq and processed with MiXCR. Every recipient was given anti-thymocyte globulin induction, then maintenance tacrolimus and steroids for around three years. Donor T cell macrochimerism was defined as a peak of at least 4% donor T cells among recipient peripheral blood mononuclear cells. Beyond this particular receptor, the publication reports: Conclusions were limited by the relatively low number and heterogeneity of intestinal transplant patients. Early after transplant, peak levels of circulating GvH clones were associated with declines in HvG clones. GvH clones turned up in recipient bone marrow, with some appearing earlier in ileal mucosa or blood, a pattern consistent with an intestinal mucosal origin. High GvH to HvG T cell clonal ratios were observed in the allografts of patients with donor T cell macrochimerism.

Library method: the immunoSEQ multiplex PCR assay. For most patients, genomic DNA was subjected to high-throughput TCR-beta CDR3 sequencing by Adaptive Biotechnologies. In the authors' own workflow: TCR sequencing data were retrieved from Adaptive's ImmunoSEQ software for more than 15 patients, whereas a few other patients were processed with MiXCR and VDJtools. CDR3 nucleotide sequences shared between donor and recipient were removed because the origin of such sequences could not be assigned. To count as alloreactive, a clone needed at least 2-fold expansion over unstimulated cells and a minimum CFSE-low frequency of 0.002% (template counts) or 0.001% (read counts). Clones were considered mappable if detected in sequenced pre-transplant spleen, lymph node, or MLR CFSE-low populations of the donor or recipient. Cumulative frequency of alloreactive clones was calculated as a percentage of all sequences weighted by copy number. TCRdb took this table from immuneACCESS and kept in-frame rearrangements with V and J called. Such tables lack part of the clones; where checked against another copy, unresolved V genes explain under half of the gap, and the rest is unexplained. V and J calls plus clone size are reproduced from that table; the DNA served to infer D and trimming. A total of approximately 37,000 clones appear in this sample, about 85% of them only once. Jointly, the top ten make up more than 15% of the sample.

Notes on this clone: Its antigen remains unidentified. No much larger clone exists at a distance of one base, and base qualities are not known.

To isolate intraepithelial and lamina propria lymphocytes from graft specimens, dithiothreitol, EDTA incubations and collagenase D digestion were used. Bulk TCR-beta sequencing was performed on serial intestinal graft biopsy specimens collected as late as 600 days after transplant. CDR1 and CDR2 (MNHNY, SVGAGI) derive from the germline V gene (reference sequence). Including cysteine and phenylalanine, the CDR3 has 16 amino acids. Only the CDR3 DNA stays, 48 bases, in frame from base 1. Compared with germline, V lacks 0 bases and J lacks 0 bases; bases without a gene match: 5. Recombination linked TRBV6-6 to TRBJ2-7, with 7 middle bases fitting TRBD1. This TCR derives from a human patient who received an intestinal transplant, so some T cells may come from the graft donor. The input for sequencing was ileum tissue, taken 200 to 210 days after intestinal transplant. The nucleotide sequence reads as follows: TGTGCCAGCAGTTACTCGATTGCAGGGGGCTCCTACGAGCAGTACTTC. Translated, this gives CASSYSIAGGSYEQYF.